This paragraph covers one TCR beta chain sequence. Antigen unknown. Other nucleotide sequences in the sample specify the same CDR3. The sample comes from a study of shared clonotypes between healthy human individuals. The CDR3 spans 13 residues. V was pared by 5 bases and J by 2 bases, with 10 bases between. CDR1 is SEHNR and CDR2 is FQNEAQ in the germline V gene (reference sequence). General study points: Rarefaction showed that sequencing of sorted subsets was incomplete (despite large depth).

Sequenced by immunoSEQ multiplex PCR; TCRdb stores in-frame clones only, minus some. This sample yields around 300,000 clones, of which more than 75% are seen a single time; 15% to 20% belongs to the top ten. This TCR was sampled from a man younger than 35 in good health. This sequence joins TRBV7-9 and TRBJ2-7; no definite D call. Sequenced input: memory CD8+ T cells sorted from blood. Subset meaning: CD45RO+ cells pooled with CCR7-negative TemRA cells. The CDR3 protein is CASSPPGTYEQYF. The CDR3 bases are TGTGCCAGCAGCCCACCTGGGACCTACGAGCAGTACTTC.